This T cell receptor (beta chain) was documented in a study of T cells in Graves' hyperthyroidism and ophthalmopathy. The V and J ends lost 7 bases and 6 bases respectively, with 24 bases between them. CDR1 is MNHEY, CDR2 SVGAGI, per germline. The CDR3 extends over 17 amino acids. This clonotype was seen a handful of times. The TCR beta CDR3 regions underwent amplification using RNA transcripts as the source. First-round RT-PCR with HTBI primers amplified the TCR CDR3 region. TCRdb redid the calling of the multiplex PCR reads with MiXCR, one entry per CDR3 protein. The profile shows roughly 600,000 distinct CDR3 sequences, 14% of them singletons. Under 3 months was the duration of disease in ophthalmopathy patients, who also had a Clinical Activity Score of at least 3 and a NOSPECS grade of at least 4. Diagnoses used clinical symptoms, serum thyroxine and TRAb, thyroid ultrasound and orbital computed tomography. Isolation of PBMCs was performed on 8 to 10 ml fresh peripheral blood.

Sequenced sample: blood. The source is a woman aged 50 to 65 with Graves' ophthalmopathy. The J gene is TRBJ2-2, the V gene TRBV6-5; maybe TRBD2 (5 bases). The DNA of the CDR3 is TGTGCCAGCAACCCTCTCACTAGGACCCCACTTCCCGGGGAGCTGTTTTTT. The encoded protein is CASNPLTRTPLPGELFF.